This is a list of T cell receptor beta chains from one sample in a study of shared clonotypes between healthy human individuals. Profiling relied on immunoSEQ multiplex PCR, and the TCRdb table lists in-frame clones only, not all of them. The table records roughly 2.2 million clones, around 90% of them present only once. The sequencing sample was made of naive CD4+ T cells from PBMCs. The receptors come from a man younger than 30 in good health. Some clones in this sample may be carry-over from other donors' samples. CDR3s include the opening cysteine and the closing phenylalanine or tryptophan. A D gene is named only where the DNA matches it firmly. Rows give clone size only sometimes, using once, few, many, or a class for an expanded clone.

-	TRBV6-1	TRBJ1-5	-	TGTGCCAGCAGTGTGGGGGATAGCAATCAGCCCCAGCATTTT	CASSVGDSNQPQHF
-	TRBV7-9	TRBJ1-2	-	TGTGCCAGCAGCTTAGCGATGGGATGGGAAGGCTACACCTTC	CASSLAMGWEGYTF
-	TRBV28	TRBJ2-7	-	TGTGCCAGCAGTACAGAGGGGGAGCAGTACTTC	CASSTEGEQYF
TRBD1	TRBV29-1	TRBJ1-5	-	TGCAGCGTTGCACAGGGGCTCAATCAGCCCCAGCATTTT	CSVAQGLNQPQHF
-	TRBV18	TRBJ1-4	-	TGTGCCAGCTCAGCTACAACAACTAATGAAAAACTGTTTTTT	CASSATTTNEKLFF
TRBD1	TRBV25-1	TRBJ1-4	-	TGTGCCGGCAGTGATACGCGACAGGGGAGTGTTGAAAAACTGTTTTTT	CAGSDTRQGSVEKLFF
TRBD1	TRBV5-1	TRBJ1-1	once	TGCGCCAGCAGCTACACTAGACAGGGGGTGTTGGAGGAGGACACTGAAGCTTTCTTT	CASSYTRQGVLEEDTEAFF
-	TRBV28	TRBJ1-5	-	TGTGCCAGCGTGGTGGGCAATCAGCCCCAGCATTTT	CASVVGNQPQHF
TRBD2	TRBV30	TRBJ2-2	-	TGTGCCTGCCCTCGGGGACTAGCGGGAGGGCCCACCGGGGAGCTGTTTTTT	CACPRGLAGGPTGELFF
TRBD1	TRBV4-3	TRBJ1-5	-	TGCGCCAGCAGCCAAGAAAGGAACAGGGGCGGACAGCCCCAGCATTTT	CASSQERNRGGQPQHF
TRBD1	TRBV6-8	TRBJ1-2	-	TGTGCCAGCAGTTATCCGACAGGGAATGGCTACACCTTC	CASSYPTGNGYTF
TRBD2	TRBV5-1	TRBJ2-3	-	TGCGCCAGCAGCAGAGGGACTAGTGGGGGCACAGATACGCAGTATTTT	CASSRGTSGGTDTQYF
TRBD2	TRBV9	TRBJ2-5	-	TGTGCCAGCAGCGTAGGACTAGCGGGGTCCCTCCAAGAGACCCAGTACTTC	CASSVGLAGSLQETQYF
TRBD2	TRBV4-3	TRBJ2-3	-	TGCGCCAGCAGCCCGGCGGGAGCGGAGTTCACAGATACGCAGTATTTT	CASSPAGAEFTDTQYF
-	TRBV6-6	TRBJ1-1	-	TGTGCCAGCATACGGACGGTCGGGGGAAACACTGAAGCTTTCTTT	CASIRTVGGNTEAFF
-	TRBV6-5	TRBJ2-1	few	TGTGCCAGCAGTTCTTACTTCACGGAGTTCTTC	CASSSYFTEFF
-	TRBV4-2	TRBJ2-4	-	TGTGCCAGCAGCCAGGCCGGGACCACCGCCAAAAACATTCAGTACTTC	CASSQAGTTAKNIQYF
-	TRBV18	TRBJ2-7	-	TGTGCCAGCTCACCTCCCGGACAGTTTGGGCAGTACTTC	CASSPPGQFGQYF
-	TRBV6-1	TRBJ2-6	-	TGTGCCAGCAGTACTAGTTCTGGGGCCAACGTCCTGACTTTC	CASSTSSGANVLTF
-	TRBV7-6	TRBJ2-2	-	TGTGCCAGCAGCTTAGTTGACAGCAACACCGGGGAGCTGTTTTTT	CASSLVDSNTGELFF
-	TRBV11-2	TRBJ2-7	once	TGTGCCAGCAGCTTCCCGTTCTATTTAGACTCCTACGAGCAGTACTTC	CASSFPFYLDSYEQYF
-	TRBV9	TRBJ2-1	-	TGTGCCAGCAGTGAAGGCGGGCAGAGCTCCTACAATGAGCAGTTCTTC	CASSEGGQSSYNEQFF
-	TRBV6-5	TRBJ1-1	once	TGTGCCAGCAGTTACTTACAGTTCAACACTGAAGCTTTCTTT	CASSYLQFNTEAFF
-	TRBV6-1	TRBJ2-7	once	TGTGCCAGCAGTGAAACAGGACCTTACGAGCAGTACTTC	CASSETGPYEQYF
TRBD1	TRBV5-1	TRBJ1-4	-	TGCGCCAGCAGCTTGCTAGGGACAGGGCGGGAAAAACTGTTTTTT	CASSLLGTGREKLFF
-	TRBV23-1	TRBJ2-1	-	TGCGCCAGCAGTCAGATGGAGGGGGATGTTGCGGGCCTGCAGTTCTTC	CASSQMEGDVAGLQFF
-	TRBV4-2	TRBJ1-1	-	TGTGCCAGCAGCCAAGAATCCATACTGAACACTGAAGCTTTCTTT	CASSQESILNTEAFF
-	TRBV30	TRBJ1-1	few	TGTGCCTGGACCCGGGGAAACACTGAAGCTTTCTTT	CAWTRGNTEAFF
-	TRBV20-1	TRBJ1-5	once	TGCAGTGCCGCAAATCAGCCCCAGCATTTT	CSAANQPQHF
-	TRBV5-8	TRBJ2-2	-	TGTGCCAGCAGGGCCCCCAGGGGAATTCACACCGGGGAGCTGTTTTTT	CASRAPRGIHTGELFF
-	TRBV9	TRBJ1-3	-	TGTGCCAGCAGCGTAGCTCCCAGCTCTGGAAACACCATATATTTT	CASSVAPSSGNTIYF
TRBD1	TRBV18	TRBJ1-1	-	TGTGCCAGCTCATTCTATACCGGGACAGGGGGCATGAACACTGAAGCTTTCTTT	CASSFYTGTGGMNTEAFF
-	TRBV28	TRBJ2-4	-	TGTGCCAGCAGTTTATCGCCCCCCAGAAACATTCAGTACTTC	CASSLSPPRNIQYF
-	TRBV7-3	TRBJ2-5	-	TGTGCCAGCAGCTTACTGGGGGGCTATCCCTTCCAAGAGACCCAGTACTTC	CASSLLGGYPFQETQYF
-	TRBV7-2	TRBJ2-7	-	TGTGCCAGCAGCCCAAGGGGGGGGACCCAATCCTACGAGCAGTACTTC	CASSPRGGTQSYEQYF
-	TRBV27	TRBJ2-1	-	TGTGCCAGCAGTTTAGTACAGGGCGTAATTGTCGGGGATGAGCAGTTCTTC	CASSLVQGVIVGDEQFF
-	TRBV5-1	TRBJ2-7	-	TGCGCCAGCAGCCAACAAGGACAGCCCTACGAGCAGTACTTC	CASSQQGQPYEQYF